This is a list of T cell receptor beta chains from one sample in a study of T cells expressing NK-cell markers. TCRdb processed the 5' RACE reads again and assigns one entry to each CDR3 protein, with no DNA. Its table records 450,000 to 600,000 distinct CDR3 sequences. The sequenced material came from blood T cells: a sorted CD56 or NKG2C T cell subset, CD4+ or CD8+ T cells, or bulk PBMC T cells (not recorded which). The origin of the receptors is a man between 18 and 29 years old in good health. The CDR3 runs from the conserved cysteine through the conserved F or W. The order of the fields is J gene, V gene, CDR3 length, CDR3 protein.

>TRBJ2-7|TRBV5-1|13
CASSSGLAEREYF
>TRBJ2-5|TRBV4-3|15
CASSQDPGRGETQYF
>TRBJ2-7|TRBV29-1|14
CSVVGQETLYEQYF
>TRBJ2-1|TRBV9|15
CASSVTGGEYNEQFF
>TRBJ2-3|TRBV27|15
CASIPTGEETDTQYF
>TRBJ1-1|TRBV6-5|17
CASSYRIPGRLNTEAFF
>TRBJ2-3|TRBV24-1|16
CATSEPDSSSTDTQYF
>TRBJ2-5|TRBV28|16
CASGEGLAGGGETQYF
>TRBJ1-5|TRBV6-5|16
CASSTSQGYSNQPQHF
>TRBJ2-7|TRBV30|14
CAWSSGTGRGEQYF
>TRBJ2-6|TRBV29-1|15
CSVLGTDSGANVLTF
>TRBJ2-3|TRBV12-3/TRBV12-4|13
CASSLVPVHTQYF
>TRBJ1-1|TRBV6-5|12
CASTDPGLEAFF
>TRBJ2-6|TRBV29-1|16
CSVISAGSSGANVLTF
>TRBJ1-5|TRBV12-3/TRBV12-4|20
CASSFRARPTKNNQLEPQHF
>TRBJ2-1|TRBV28|13
CASSSGVPNEQFF
>TRBJ2-2|TRBV24-1|17
CATSDFSIGGPGGELFF
>TRBJ2-5|TRBV20-1|13
CSARGQGRQTQYF
>TRBJ2-1|TRBV15|14
CATSRRGSYNEQFF
>TRBJ2-1|TRBV7-6|15
CASSSLQGAGNEQFF
>TRBJ2-3|TRBV15|14
CATSRVTARDTQYF
>TRBJ2-6|TRBV5-1|16
CASSSVPGQGGNVLTF
>TRBJ1-1|TRBV12-3/TRBV12-4|16
CASTFGGARDPREAFF
>TRBJ2-7|TRBV12-3/TRBV12-4|15
CASSQTGGSEYEQYF
>TRBJ1-1|TRBV20-1|13
CSASGTPNTEAFF
>TRBJ2-7|TRBV7-2|14
CASSSPGNPYEQYF
>TRBJ2-7|TRBV5-1|14
CASSPREGLYEQYF
>TRBJ2-2|TRBV6-5|14
CASSYSSDTGELFF